Each of the 26 T cell receptor beta chains below was sequenced from the same sample in a study of T cell repertoires in cytomegalovirus infection (dated by TCRdb to about 2019). Sequencing used an Illumina HiSeq 1500. TCRdb itself trimmed the public reads at Q25 with fastp, ran MiXCR and retained productive beta chains. A single entry per CDR3 protein holds the most common genes and DNA from its merged rows. The sample table records 600,000 to 800,000 distinct CDR3 sequences; 20% to 25% of these occur just once. Roughly 8% of the sample is in the top ten clones. Sequenced: CD8+ T cells from PBMCs. Receptor source: a human donor in good health (CMV status not recorded). Some clones in this sample may be carry-over from other donors' samples.

The table lists this clonotype with a few counts. A read error may account for a junction end that differs from germline. The gene calls are TRBV5-5 and TRBJ2-2, with D possibly called TRBD1 or TRBD2 (6 bases each). The V gene's germline CDR1 is SGHKS and CDR2 YYEKEE (reference sequence). The CDR3 covers 14 residues. The CDR3 sequence is CASRGWDNTGELFF. Here the CDR3 DNA reads TGTGCCAGCCGGGGGTGGGACAACACTGGGGAGCTGTTTTTT.

This clonotype was counted ten times or more. The chain combines TRBV7-2 with TRBJ2-5, with 7 bases lining up with TRBD1. This CDR3 contains 15 residues. Germline V CDR1 and CDR2: SGHTA, FQGNSA. The J segment lost 2 bases and the V segment lost 3 bases, leaving 6 bases of the junction unmatched. Here the CDR3 reads CASSFPGQPQETQYF. The CDR3 DNA is TGTGCCAGCAGCTTTCCGGGACAGCCACAAGAGACCCAGTACTTC.

This clonotype was counted a few times. The V call is TRBV7-9, the J call TRBJ2-1; 9 nucleotides align to TRBD2. Germline V gene sequence: CDR1 SEHNR, CDR2 FQNEAQ (reference sequence). The CDR3 length is 13 residues. The junction had 8 bases not matched to a gene; V was cut back by 8 bases and J by 9 bases. CDR3 in amino acids: CASWASGAAEQFF. Here the CDR3 DNA reads TGTGCCAGCTGGGCTAGCGGGGCAGCTGAGCAGTTCTTC.

This clonotype was picked up one time. Given a much more abundant clone one base away, this may be a read error. The chain has TRBV14 and TRBJ2-1, with 11 bases that match TRBD1. This CDR3 comprises 17 residues. Germline assignment: CDR1 SGHDN and CDR2 FVKESK. The V segment lost 4 bases and the J segment 8 bases; nucleotides outside the gene matches: 13. As DNA, the CDR3 is TGTGCCAGCAGCCCTAAGGGCGGGACAGGGGGGCTTGATGAGCAGTTCTTC. Amino acids: CASSPKGGTGGLDEQFF.

Points on this clonotype: A read error is possible here, since a much larger clone lies one base away. The chain employs TRBV4-1 and TRBJ2-3, with D uncertain. Looked up from germline, CDR1 is MGHRA and CDR2 is YSYEKL. The CDR3 is 14 amino acids. Trimming shortened V by 2 bases and J by 3 bases, and 9 bases separated the two germline ends. The DNA of the CDR3 is TGCGCCAGCAGCCAAAATGTGGGGACAGATACGCAGTATTTT. It specifies CASSQNVGTDTQYF.

There are many counts of this clonotype. This chain connects TRBV7-2 to TRBJ2-7; 9 bases line up with TRBD2. Trimming cost V 5 bases and J 3 bases; bases outside gene matches: 5. The CDR3 is 14 residues long. Germline V gives CDR1 SGHTA, CDR2 FQGNSA. CDR3 in DNA: TGTGCCAGCAGCATTAGCGGGGGCCTCTACGAGCAGTACTTC. It yields the protein CASSISGGLYEQYF.

In regard to this clonotype: A read error may be the cause here, since a much bigger clone is one base away. The chain employs TRBV7-9 and TRBJ2-5; D is ambiguous. This CDR3 spans 11 amino acids. From germline, CDR1 is SEHNR and CDR2 FQNEAQ (reference sequence). The V and J ends lost 4 bases and 5 bases respectively, with 5 bases between them. This CDR3 reads CASSSMETQYF. The CDR3 coding sequence is TGTGCCAGCAGCTCGATGGAGACCCAGTACTTC.

This clonotype was detected ten times or more. The chain is built from TRBV7-2 and TRBJ2-5, with 9 bases matching TRBD2. This CDR3 has 15 amino acids. V dropped 8 bases and J dropped 5; count of bases not matched to a gene: 12. Germline CDR1 is SGHTA and CDR2 is FQGNSA. The CDR3 loop is CASVPAGGLGETQYF. The CDR3 bases are TGTGCCAGCGTCCCCGCGGGGGGGCTCGGGGAGACCCAGTACTTC.

This clonotype was seen a handful of times. CDR3 in amino acids: CASSPRQFNEWVNTEAFF. In DNA, the CDR3 is TGTGCCAGCAGCCCCAGACAGTTTAACGAGTGGGTGAACACTGAAGCTTTCTTT. The V call is TRBV14, the J call TRBJ1-1, with D maybe TRBD1 (5 bases). The germline V gene has CDR1 SGHDN and CDR2 FVKESK. The CDR3 spans 18 residues. V was pared by 4 bases and J by 0 bases, with 21 bases between.

The V call is TRBV28, the J call TRBJ1-4; 7 bases map to TRBD1. Per germline, CDR1 MDHEN and CDR2 SYDVKM. The J segment lost 8 bases and the V segment lost 6 bases, leaving 0 bases of the junction unmatched. This CDR3 has 11 residues. CDR3 sequence (DNA): TGTGCCAGCAGGGACAGGGAAAAACTGTTTTTT. Its translation: CASRDREKLFF.

This clonotype was counted between two and nine times. The V gene is TRBV28, the J gene TRBJ2-6; D might be TRBD2 (7 bases). V was shortened by 5 bases and J by 0 bases, with 20 bases between the two germline ends. The CDR3 runs 19 residues. CDR1 MDHEN and CDR2 SYDVKM come from the germline V gene. The CDR3 sequence: CASSIPRGALSSGANVLTF. CDR3 in DNA: TGTGCCAGCAGTATCCCCCGGGGGGCCCTGAGCTCTGGGGCCAACGTCCTGACTTTC.

The table lists this clonotype with a few counts. The V gene is TRBV27, the J gene TRBJ2-3, with 9 bases identical to TRBD2. Germline values: CDR1 MNHEY, CDR2 SMNVEV (reference sequence). The CDR3 has 15 residues. With 5 bases clipped from V and 7 bases from J, the junction kept 10 bases outside the gene matches. CDR3 region: CASSPKAGGPNTQYF. The CDR3 nucleotides are TGTGCCAGCAGTCCCAAGGCGGGGGGGCCAAATACGCAGTATTTT.

The rearrangement joins TRBV6-8 to TRBJ2-3; 10 positions agree with TRBD2. V lost 6 bases, J lost 4 bases, and 7 bases stayed unmatched. In germline, CDR1 is MNHGY, CDR2 SAAAGT. CDR3 length equals 15 residues. CDR3 sequence (DNA): TGTGCCAGCAGCCAAGCGGGGGGGGTTTCAGATACGCAGTATTTT. Residues: CASSQAGGVSDTQYF.

This chain joins TRBV2 and TRBJ2-7; 8 bases agree with TRBD1. J lost 3 bases, V lost 4 bases, and 5 bases had no gene match. The germline CDR1 and CDR2 sequences are SNHLY and FYNNEI. This CDR3 comprises 14 residues. CDR3 loop: CASSVGQGFYEQYF. The CDR3 DNA sequence: TGTGCCAGCAGTGTCGGACAGGGCTTCTACGAGCAGTACTTC.

This chain links TRBV20-1 with TRBJ2-7; 8 bases map to TRBD1. This CDR3 has 15 amino acids. Looked up from germline, CDR1 is DFQATT and CDR2 is SNEGSKA (reference sequence). The J segment lost 2 bases and the V segment lost 2 bases, leaving 8 bases of the junction unmatched. Here the CDR3 DNA reads TGCAGTGCTAGACCGGACAGGGACCGACCCTACGAGCAGTACGTC. Amino acid sequence: CSARPDRDRPYEQYV.

This clonotype showed up many times. V is TRBV7-9 and J is TRBJ1-1; D is perhaps TRBD1 (5 bases). CDR1 is SEHNR, CDR2 FQNEAQ, per germline (reference sequence). V was trimmed by 5 bases and J by 1 base, leaving 14 bases between them. The CDR3 has 15 residues. As DNA, the CDR3 is TGTGCCAGCAGCACTAGGGACGGAACGAACACTGAAGCTTTCTTT. Translation gives CASSTRDGTNTEAFF.

This clonotype appeared many times. The CDR3 region is CVPLDYGYTF. The CDR3 DNA is TGTGTCCCACTTGACTATGGCTACACCTTC. The chain has TRBV7-2 and TRBJ1-2; no clear D gene. CDR1 and CDR2 from the germline V gene are SGHTA and FQGNSA. This CDR3 region has 10 residues. The full variable domain, its missing parts supplied by reference TRBV7-2 and TRBJ1-2, is GAGVSQSPSNKVTEKGKDVELRCDPISGHTALYWYRQSLGQGLEFLIYFQGNSAPDKSGLPSDRFSAERTGGSVSTLTIQRTQQEDSAVYLCVPLDYGYTFGSGTRLTVV.

This clonotype was observed many times. The V and J genes are TRBV7-2 and TRBJ2-1, with D perhaps TRBD1 (5 bases). Trimming removed 5 bases from V and 5 bases from J, with 13 bases in between. CDR3 length: 14 residues. Germline V gene lookup returns CDR1 SGHTA and CDR2 FQGNSA. This chain's CDR3 is CASSPWTSHNEQFF. CDR3 bases: TGTGCCAGCAGCCCTTGGACAAGCCACAATGAGCAGTTCTTC. The variable domain in full, completed from reference TRBV7-2 and TRBJ2-1, reads GAGVSQSPSNKVTEKGKDVELRCDPISGHTALYWYRQSLGQGLEFLIYFQGNSAPDKSGLPSDRFSAERTGGSVSTLTIQRTQQEDSAVYLCASSPWTSHNEQFFGPGTRLTVL.

This clonotype was seen a few times. The rearrangement joins TRBV5-5 to TRBJ2-3; maybe TRBD1 (6 bases). Germline V gene sequence: CDR1 SGHKS, CDR2 YYEKEE (reference sequence). The CDR3 contains 14 residues. V was pared by 6 bases and J by 3 bases, with 14 bases between. The CDR3 nucleotides are TGTGCCAGCACCGAATTCCAGGGGACAGATACGCAGTATTTT. It yields the protein CASTEFQGTDTQYF.

V is TRBV12-3 or TRBV12-4 and J is TRBJ2-3; 8 nucleotides agree with TRBD1. V lost 6 bases, J lost 4 bases, and 9 bases stayed unmatched. The length of the CDR3 is 15 residues. CDR3: CASRADRGGSDTQYF. The CDR3 DNA reads as TGTGCCAGCAGGGCTGACAGGGGAGGATCAGATACGCAGTATTTT.

The rearrangement uses TRBV11-3 and TRBJ2-3, with unresolved D. Trimming removed 4 bases from V and 2 bases from J, with 10 bases in between. This CDR3 is 14 amino acids long. The germline V gene encodes CDR1 SGHNT and CDR2 YENEEA. CDR3 DNA: TGTGCCAGCAGCTCCCGAGAGACCACAGATACGCAGTATTTT. Translated: CASSSRETTDTQYF.

The chain employs TRBV28 and TRBJ1-2; no clear D. Deletions cut 6 bases from V and 11 bases from J, with 13 bases between. CDR1 is MDHEN, CDR2 SYDVKM, per germline. The CDR3 sequence is 11 residues long. The CDR3 spells CASRGGIGYTF. CDR3 DNA sequence: TGTGCCAGCAGGGGAGGCATTGGGTACACCTTC.

This clonotype was counted at least ten times. This chain joins TRBV7-2 and TRBJ1-1; TRBD1 aligns across 8 bases. Germline V CDR1 and CDR2: SGHTA, FQGNSA. The V gene end was trimmed by 5 bases and the J gene end by 2 bases; junction bases not matched to a gene: 10. The length of the CDR3 is 16 residues. The CDR3 region is CASSPDPGGYNTEAFF. CDR3 nucleotides: TGTGCCAGCAGCCCCGACCCAGGGGGCTATAACACTGAAGCTTTCTTT.

There are a few counts of this clonotype. This chain connects TRBV27 to TRBJ2-7; 7 bases are shared with TRBD1. The CDR3 extends over 13 amino acids. V lost 5 bases to trimming and J lost 3 bases; unmatched junction nucleotides: 4. CDR1 is MNHEY and CDR2 is SMNVEV in the germline V gene (reference sequence). CDR3 in DNA: TGTGCCAGCAGTAGGGGGCGAGGCTACGAGCAGTACTTC. Protein product: CASSRGRGYEQYF.

The chain has TRBV10-3 and TRBJ2-5; the D is unclear. This CDR3 region has 13 residues. The germline CDR1 and CDR2 sequences are ENHRY and SYGVKD. V was shortened by 3 bases and J by 1 base, with 6 bases between the two germline ends. DNA of the CDR3: TGTGCCATCAGTGAACAGACCCAAGAGACCCAGTACTTC. Its protein is CAISEQTQETQYF.

This clonotype has a handful of counts. The chain joins TRBV29-1 to TRBJ1-2; D not certain. V lost 4 bases and J lost 4, with 7 bases in between. CDR3 length: 11 residues. Germline CDR1 SQVTM, CDR2 ANQGSEA. The CDR3 nucleotides are TGCAGCGTTGCGGGTCTCTATGGCTACACCTTC. This codes for CSVAGLYGYTF.